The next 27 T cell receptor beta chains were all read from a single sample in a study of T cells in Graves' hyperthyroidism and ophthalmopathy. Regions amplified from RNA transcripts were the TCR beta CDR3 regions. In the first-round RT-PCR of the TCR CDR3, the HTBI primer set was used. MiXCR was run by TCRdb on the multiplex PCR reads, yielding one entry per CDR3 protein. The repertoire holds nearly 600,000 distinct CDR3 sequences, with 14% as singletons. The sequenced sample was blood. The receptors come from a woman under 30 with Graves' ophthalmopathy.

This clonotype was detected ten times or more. The CDR3: CASRRYALRSGQGLNEQFF. CDR3 DNA sequence: TGTGCCAGCAGGCGTTATGCATTGCGGTCGGGACAGGGTTTGAATGAGCAGTTCTTC. This chain uses TRBV28 with TRBJ2-1; 9 nucleotides match TRBD1. Unmatched junction bases numbered 22, after V lost 6 bases and J lost 7 bases. The CDR3 totals 19 residues. Germline V gene data show CDR1 as MDHEN and CDR2 as SYDVKM.

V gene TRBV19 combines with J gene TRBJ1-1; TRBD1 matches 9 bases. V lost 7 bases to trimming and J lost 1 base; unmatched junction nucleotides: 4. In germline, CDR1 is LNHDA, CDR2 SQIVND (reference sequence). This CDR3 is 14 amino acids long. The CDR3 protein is CASILTGGNTEAFF. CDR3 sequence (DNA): TGTGCCAGTATCCTGACAGGGGGGAACACTGAAGCTTTCTTT.

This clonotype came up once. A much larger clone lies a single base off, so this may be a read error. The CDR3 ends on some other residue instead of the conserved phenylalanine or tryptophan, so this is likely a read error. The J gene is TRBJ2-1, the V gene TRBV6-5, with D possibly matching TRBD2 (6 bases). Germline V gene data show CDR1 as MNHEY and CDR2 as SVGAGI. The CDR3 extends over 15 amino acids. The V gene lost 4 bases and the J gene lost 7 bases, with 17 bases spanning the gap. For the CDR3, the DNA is TGTGCCAGCAGTTTCGTGGAGGAGGGCCTGAATGAGCAGTTCCTC. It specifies CASSFVEEGLNEQFL.

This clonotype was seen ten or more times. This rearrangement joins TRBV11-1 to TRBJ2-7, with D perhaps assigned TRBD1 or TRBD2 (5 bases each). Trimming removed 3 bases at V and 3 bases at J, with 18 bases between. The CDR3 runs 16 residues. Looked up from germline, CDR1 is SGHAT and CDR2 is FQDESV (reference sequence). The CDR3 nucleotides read TGTGCCAGCAGCTTTTATCCGGGGCCTAGATTCTACGAGCAGTACTTC. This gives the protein CASSFYPGPRFYEQYF.

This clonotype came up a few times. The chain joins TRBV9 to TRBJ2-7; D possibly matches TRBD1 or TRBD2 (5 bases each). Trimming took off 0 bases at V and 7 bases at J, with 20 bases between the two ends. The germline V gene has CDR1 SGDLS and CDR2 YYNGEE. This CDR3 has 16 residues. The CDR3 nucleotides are TGTGCCAGCAGCGTAGCTGGGGGATCCCTGGCAAAAGAGCAGTACTTC. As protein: CASSVAGGSLAKEQYF.

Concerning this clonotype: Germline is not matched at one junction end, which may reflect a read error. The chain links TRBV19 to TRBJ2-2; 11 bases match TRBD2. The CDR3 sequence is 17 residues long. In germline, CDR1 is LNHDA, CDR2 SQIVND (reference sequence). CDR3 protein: CASSAGLAGQNTGKLFF. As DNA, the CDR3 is TGTGCCAGTAGTGCCGGACTAGCGGGTCAAAACACCGGGAAGCTGTTTTTT. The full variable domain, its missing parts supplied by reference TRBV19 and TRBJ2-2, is DGGITQSPKYLFRKEGQNVTLSCEQNLNHDAMYWYRQDPGQGLRLIYYSQIVNDFQKGDIAEGYSVSREKKESFPLTVTSAQKNPTAFYLCASSAGLAGQNTGKLFFGEGSRLTVL.

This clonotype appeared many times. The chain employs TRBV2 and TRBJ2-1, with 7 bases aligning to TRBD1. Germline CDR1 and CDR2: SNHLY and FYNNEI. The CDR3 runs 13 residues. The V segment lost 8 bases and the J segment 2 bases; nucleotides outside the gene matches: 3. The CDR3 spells CASFQGAYNEQFF. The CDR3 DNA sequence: TGTGCCAGCTTCCAGGGGGCCTACAATGAGCAGTTCTTC.

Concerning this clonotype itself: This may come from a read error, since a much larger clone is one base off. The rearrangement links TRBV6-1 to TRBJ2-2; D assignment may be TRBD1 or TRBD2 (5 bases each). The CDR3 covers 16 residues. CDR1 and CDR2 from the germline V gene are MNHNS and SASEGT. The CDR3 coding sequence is TGTGCCAGCAGTGACCCGGGACGGGTGAACACCGGGGAGCTGGTTTTT. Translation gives CASSDPGRVNTGELVF.

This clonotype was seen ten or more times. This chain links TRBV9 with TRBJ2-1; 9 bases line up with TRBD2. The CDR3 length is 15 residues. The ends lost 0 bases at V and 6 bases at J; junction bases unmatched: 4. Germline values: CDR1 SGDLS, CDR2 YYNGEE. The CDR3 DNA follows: TGTGCCAGCAGCGTAGGAGCGGGAGGTAGCAATGAGCAGTTCTTC. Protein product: CASSVGAGGSNEQFF.

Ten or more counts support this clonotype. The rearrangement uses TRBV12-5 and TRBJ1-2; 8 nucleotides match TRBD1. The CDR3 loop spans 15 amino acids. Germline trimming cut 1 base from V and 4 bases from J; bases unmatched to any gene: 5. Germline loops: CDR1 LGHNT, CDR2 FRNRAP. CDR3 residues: CASGLGGRGLYGYTF. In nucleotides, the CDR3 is TGTGCTAGTGGTTTGGGGGGCAGGGGGCTCTATGGCTACACCTTC.

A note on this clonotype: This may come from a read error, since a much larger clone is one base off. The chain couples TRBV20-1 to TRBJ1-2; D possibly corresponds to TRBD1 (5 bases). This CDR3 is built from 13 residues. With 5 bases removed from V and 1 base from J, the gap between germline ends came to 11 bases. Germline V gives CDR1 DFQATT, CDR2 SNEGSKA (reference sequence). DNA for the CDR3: TGCAGTGCTCCGAGGGGCCGTAACTATGGCTACACCTTC. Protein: CSAPRGRNYGYTF.

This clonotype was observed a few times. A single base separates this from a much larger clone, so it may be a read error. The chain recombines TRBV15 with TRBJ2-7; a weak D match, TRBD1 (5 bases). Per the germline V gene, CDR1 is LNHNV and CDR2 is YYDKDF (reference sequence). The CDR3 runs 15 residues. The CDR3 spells CATSRAGSPSYEEYF. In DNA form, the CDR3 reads TGTGCCACCAGCAGAGCAGGGTCCCCTTCCTACGAGGAGTACTTC.

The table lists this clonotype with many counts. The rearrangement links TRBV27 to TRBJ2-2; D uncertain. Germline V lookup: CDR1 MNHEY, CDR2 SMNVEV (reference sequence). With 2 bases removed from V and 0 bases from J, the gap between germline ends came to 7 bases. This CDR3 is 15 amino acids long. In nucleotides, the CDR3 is TGTGCCAGCAGTTTACACAGCCCGAACACCGGGGAGCTGTTTTTT. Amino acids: CASSLHSPNTGELFF.

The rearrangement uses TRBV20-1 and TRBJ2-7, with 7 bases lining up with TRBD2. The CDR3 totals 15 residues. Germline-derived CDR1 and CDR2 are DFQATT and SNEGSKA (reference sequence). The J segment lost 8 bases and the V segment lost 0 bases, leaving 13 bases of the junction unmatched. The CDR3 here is CSARDYGGTLEKQYF. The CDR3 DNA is TGCAGTGCTAGAGACTACGGGGGGACTTTGGAAAAGCAGTACTTC.

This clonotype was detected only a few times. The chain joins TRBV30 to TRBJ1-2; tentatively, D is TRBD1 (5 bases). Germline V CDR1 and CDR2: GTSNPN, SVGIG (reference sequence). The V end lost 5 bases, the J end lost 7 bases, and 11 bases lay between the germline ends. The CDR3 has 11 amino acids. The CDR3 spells CAWARAGGYTF. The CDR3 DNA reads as TGTGCCTGGGCCAGGGCAGGTGGCTACACCTTC.

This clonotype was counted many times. As DNA, the CDR3 is TGTGCCAGCAGCTTGGGAGACCGCCGGGACAACTCCTACGAGCAGTACTTC. It codes for CASSLGDRRDNSYEQYF. This chain connects TRBV5-5 to TRBJ2-7, with D possibly TRBD1 on 6 matching bases. Germline values: CDR1 SGHKS, CDR2 YYEKEE (reference sequence). The CDR3 is made up of 17 amino acids. Trimming shortened V by 0 bases and J by 0 bases, and 16 bases separated the two germline ends. Variable domain in full (rest from reference TRBV5-5 and TRBJ2-7): DAGVTQSPTHLIKTRGQQVTLRCSPISGHKSVSWYQQVLGQGPQFIFQYYEKEERGRGNFPDRFSARQFPNYSSELNVNALLLGDSALYLCASSLGDRRDNSYEQYFGPGTRLTVT.

DNA for the CDR3: TGTGCCTGCCGGGAGTGGGGAAGGGGGTCGGGAGACGAGCAGTACTTC. This codes for CACREWGRGSGDEQYF. This chain links TRBV30 with TRBJ2-7; D possibly uses TRBD1 or TRBD2 (6 bases each). Trimming shortened V by 6 bases and J by 5 bases, and 26 bases separated the two germline ends. The CDR3 is 16 residues long. The germline CDR1 and CDR2 sequences are GTSNPN and SVGIG (reference sequence). The complete variable domain, with remaining parts taken from reference TRBV30 and TRBJ2-7, reads SQTIHQWPATLVQPVGSPLSLECTVEGTSNPNLYWYRQAAGRGLQLLFYSVGIGQISSEVPQNLSASRPQDRQFILSSKKLLLSDSGFYLCACREWGRGSGDEQYFGPGTRLTVT.

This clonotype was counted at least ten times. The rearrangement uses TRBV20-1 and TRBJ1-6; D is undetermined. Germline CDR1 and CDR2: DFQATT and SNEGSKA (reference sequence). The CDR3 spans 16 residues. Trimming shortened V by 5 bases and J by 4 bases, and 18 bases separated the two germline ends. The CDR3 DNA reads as TGCAGTGCTCGCGACCGCGGCTCTTTTTATAATTCACCCCTCCACTTT. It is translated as CSARDRGSFYNSPLHF.

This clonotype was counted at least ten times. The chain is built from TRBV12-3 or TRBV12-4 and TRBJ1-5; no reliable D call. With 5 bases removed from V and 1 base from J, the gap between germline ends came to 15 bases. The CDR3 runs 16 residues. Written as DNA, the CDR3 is TGTGCCAGCAGTCGAGAAGGAGGGTTGAGCAATCAGCCCCAGCATTTT. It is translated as CASSREGGLSNQPQHF.

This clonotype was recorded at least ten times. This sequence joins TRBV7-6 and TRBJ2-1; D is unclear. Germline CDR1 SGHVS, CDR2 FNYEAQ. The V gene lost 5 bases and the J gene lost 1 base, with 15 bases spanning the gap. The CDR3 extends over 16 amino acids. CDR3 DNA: TGTGCCAGCAGCCAAAACCCCCCCGGGTCCTACAATGAGCAGTTCTTC. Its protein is CASSQNPPGSYNEQFF.

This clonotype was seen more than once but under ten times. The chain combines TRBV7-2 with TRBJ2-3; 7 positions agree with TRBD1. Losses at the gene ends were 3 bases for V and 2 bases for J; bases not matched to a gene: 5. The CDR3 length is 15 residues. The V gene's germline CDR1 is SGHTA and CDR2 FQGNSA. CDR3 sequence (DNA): TGTGCCAGCAGCTTCCCGGGACAGCCCACAGATACGCAGTATTTT. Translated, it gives CASSFPGQPTDTQYF.

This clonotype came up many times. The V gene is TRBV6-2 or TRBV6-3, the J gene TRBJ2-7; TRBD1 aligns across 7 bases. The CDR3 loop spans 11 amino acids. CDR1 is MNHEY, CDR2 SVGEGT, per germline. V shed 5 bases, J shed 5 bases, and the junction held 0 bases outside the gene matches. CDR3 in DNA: TGTGCCAGCAGTGACAGGGACGAGCAGTACTTC. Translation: CASSDRDEQYF.

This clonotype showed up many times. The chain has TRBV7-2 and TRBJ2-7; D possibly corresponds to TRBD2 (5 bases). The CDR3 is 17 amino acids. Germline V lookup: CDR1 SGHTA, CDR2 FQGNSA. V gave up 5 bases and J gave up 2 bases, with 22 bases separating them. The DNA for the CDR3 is TGTGCCAGCAGCCCCCACGGGGTAGTAGCGATACCCTACGAGCAGTACTTC. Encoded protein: CASSPHGVVAIPYEQYF.

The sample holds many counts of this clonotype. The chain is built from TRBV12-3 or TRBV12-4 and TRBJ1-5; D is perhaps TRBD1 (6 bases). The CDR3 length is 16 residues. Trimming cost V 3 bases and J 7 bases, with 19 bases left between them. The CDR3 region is CASSFPDSPTGQPQHF. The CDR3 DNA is TGTGCCAGCAGTTTCCCGGACAGCCCTACAGGGCAGCCCCAGCATTTT.

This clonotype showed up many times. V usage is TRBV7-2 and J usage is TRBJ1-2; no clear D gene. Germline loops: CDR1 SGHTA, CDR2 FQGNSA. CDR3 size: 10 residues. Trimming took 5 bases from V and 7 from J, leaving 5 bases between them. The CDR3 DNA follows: TGTGCCAGCAGCCCCGCTGGCTACACCTTC. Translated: CASSPAGYTF.

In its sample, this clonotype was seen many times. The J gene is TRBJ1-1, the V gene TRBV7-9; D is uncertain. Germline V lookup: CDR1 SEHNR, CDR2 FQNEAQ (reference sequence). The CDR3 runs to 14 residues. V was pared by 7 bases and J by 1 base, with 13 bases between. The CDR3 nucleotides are TGTGCCAGCACCAAAGAGGCACAGAACACTGAAGCTTTCTTT. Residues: CASTKEAQNTEAFF.

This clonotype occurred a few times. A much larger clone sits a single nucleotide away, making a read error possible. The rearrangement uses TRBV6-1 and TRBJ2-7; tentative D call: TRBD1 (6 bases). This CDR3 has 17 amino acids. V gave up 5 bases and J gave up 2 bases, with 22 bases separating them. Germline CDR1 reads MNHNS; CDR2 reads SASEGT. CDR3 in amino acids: CASSPHGQSSSAYEQYF. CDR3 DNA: TGTGCCAGCAGTCCCCACGGACAGTCTAGCTCAGCCTACGAGCAGTACTTC.